This passage covers 10 T cell receptor beta chains from one sample sequenced in a study of blood T cells in healthy people across ages. Sample-barcoded 5' priming and a J-beta primer mix drove a second PCR of 7 to 11 cycles. TCRdb used MiXCR to reprocess the 5' RACE reads, holding one entry per CDR3 protein. The table shows fewer than 950,000 distinct CDR3 sequences, with roughly 50% occurring only once. Sequencing was carried out using blood. All receptors derive from a man at least 80 years old in good health.

The rearrangement joins TRBV6-6 to TRBJ2-6; perhaps TRBD1 as D (5 bases). The CDR3 runs to 16 residues. V lost 4 bases to trimming and J lost 0 bases, with 10 bases between them. The germline CDR1 and CDR2 sequences are MNHNY and SVGAGI (reference sequence). The CDR3 bases are TGTGCCAGCAGTTCCAGTCAGGGCTCTGGGGCCAACGTCCTGACTTTC. It yields the protein CASSSSQGSGANVLTF.

A note on this clonotype: A much larger clone lies one base from this, so it may be a read error. V gene TRBV29-1 combines with J gene TRBJ2-5, with TRBD1 matching over 7 bases. V lost 6 bases and J lost 11; bases outside the gene matches: 15. Germline V lookup: CDR1 SQVTM, CDR2 ANQGSEA. The CDR3 spans 13 residues. The CDR3 DNA sequence: TGCAGCGTAACACGACAGGGTTGGAATGAGCAGTACTTC. Its protein product is CSVTRQGWNEQYF.

At least ten counts were recorded for this clonotype. This chain joins TRBV13 and TRBJ2-3; 8 bases line up with TRBD2. This CDR3 comprises 17 residues. Losses at the gene ends were 2 bases for V and 14 bases for J; bases not matched to a gene: 21. Germline V CDR1 and CDR2: PRHDT, FYEKMQ (reference sequence). This chain's CDR3 is CASSLSKTGGPRRYAYF. CDR3 bases: TGTGCCAGCAGCTTATCAAAGACGGGAGGGCCCCGAAGATACGCGTATTTT.

The chain recombines TRBV27 with TRBJ1-2; 8 nucleotides align to TRBD1. CDR1 MNHEY and CDR2 SMNVEV come from the germline V gene (reference sequence). Germline trimming cut 5 bases from V and 4 bases from J; bases unmatched to any gene: 12. This CDR3 has 16 residues. The CDR3 protein is CASSPMTGVGSYGYTF. Here the CDR3 DNA reads TGTGCCAGCAGTCCTATGACAGGGGTAGGCAGCTATGGCTACACCTTC.

This clonotype was found a few times. The chain couples TRBV24-1 to TRBJ2-1, with D perhaps being TRBD1 or TRBD2 (5 bases each). The CDR3 has 16 amino acids. Trimming pared 2 bases from V and 2 bases from J, leaving 12 bases between. Germline lookup yields CDR1 KGHDR and CDR2 SFDVKD. CDR3 loop: CATSDSGTGTYNEQFF. The CDR3 coding sequence is TGTGCCACCAGTGATTCCGGGACGGGAACCTACAATGAGCAGTTCTTC.

This clonotype has just a few counts. V and J are TRBV12-3 or TRBV12-4 and TRBJ2-7, with unresolved D. V lost 5 bases and J lost 4, with 9 bases in between. The length of the CDR3 is 12 residues. DNA for the CDR3: TGTGCCAGCAGTGTATCTTGGTACGAGCAGTACTTC. Encoded protein: CASSVSWYEQYF.

This sequence joins TRBV29-1 and TRBJ2-7; perhaps TRBD1 as D (6 bases). The CDR3 contains 14 residues. Germline CDR1 reads SQVTM; CDR2 reads ANQGSEA. The V end lost 4 bases, the J end lost 2 bases, and 15 bases lay between the germline ends. This chain's CDR3 is CSVVGAQETYEQYF. The DNA for the CDR3 is TGCAGCGTTGTGGGGGCTCAGGAAACCTACGAGCAGTACTTC.

The V and J genes are TRBV30 and TRBJ2-1; D is unresolved. CDR3 size: 14 residues. Looked up from germline, CDR1 is GTSNPN and CDR2 is SVGIG (reference sequence). The germline V and J ends were trimmed by 4 bases and 15 bases, with 25 bases remaining between them. The CDR3 region has the DNA TGTGCCTGGACCTTTGCCGGCCTCTCCCAAGAGACGTTCTTC. Translated: CAWTFAGLSQETFF.

This chain connects TRBV29-1 to TRBJ1-1; D possibly corresponds to TRBD1 (5 bases). The V gene's germline CDR1 is SQVTM and CDR2 ANQGSEA. V lost 7 bases and J lost 1, with 10 bases in between. The CDR3 has 12 residues. The chain's CDR3 is CSGTQGNTEAFF. For the CDR3, the DNA is TGCAGCGGAACCCAGGGGAACACTGAAGCTTTCTTT.

The rearrangement links TRBV9 to TRBJ2-3; the D gene could be TRBD1 or TRBD2 (5 bases each). The CDR3 is 14 amino acids. The V and J ends lost 0 bases and 6 bases respectively, with 11 bases between them. The germline gives CDR1 SGDLS, CDR2 YYNGEE. The CDR3 DNA is TGTGCCAGCAGCGTAGCGGGACGTCACGATACGCAGTATTTT. Translation: CASSVAGRHDTQYF.